This T cell receptor beta chain was sequenced during a study of shared T cell receptors in the human thymus. The CDR3 is 13 residues long. The germline V gene encodes CDR1 SGHTA and CDR2 FQGNSA. Trimming cost V 1 base and J 6 bases, with 10 bases left between them. Data came from immunoSEQ multiplex PCR; TCRdb stores just in-frame clones and leaves some out. There are 540,000 or so clones in the sample; 75% to 80% occur only once, and roughly 0.013% lies in the top ten. This sample was also put to use in a study of human thymus T cells. Per that study: Related research found strongly overlapping thymic repertoires in unrelated individuals.

The clonotype comes from a boy in the first two years of life with a congenital heart defect. The sequenced material came from thymocytes. This chain connects TRBV7-2 to TRBJ2-7, with D possibly being TRBD2 (6 bases). The CDR3 here is CASSLGGGSEQYF. DNA of the CDR3: TGTGCCAGCAGCTTAGGTGGGGGGTCCGAGCAGTACTTC.